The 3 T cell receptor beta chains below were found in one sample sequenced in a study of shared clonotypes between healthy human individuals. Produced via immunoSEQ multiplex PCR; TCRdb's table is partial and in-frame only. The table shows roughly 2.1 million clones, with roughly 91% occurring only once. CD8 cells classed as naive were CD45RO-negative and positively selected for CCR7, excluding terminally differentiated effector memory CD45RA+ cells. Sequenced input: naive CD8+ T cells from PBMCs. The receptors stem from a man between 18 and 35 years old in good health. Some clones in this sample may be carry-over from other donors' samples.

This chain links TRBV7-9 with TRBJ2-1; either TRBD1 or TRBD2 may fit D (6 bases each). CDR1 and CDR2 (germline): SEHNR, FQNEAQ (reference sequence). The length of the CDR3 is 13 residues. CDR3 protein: CAGGLGSYNEQFF. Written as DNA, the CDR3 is TGTGCTGGGGGGCTAGGCTCCTACAATGAGCAGTTCTTC.

The CDR3 loop is CASSELADNEQFF. CDR3 bases: TGCGCCAGCAGTGAATTAGCGGACAATGAGCAGTTCTTC. The chain combines TRBV10-1 with TRBJ2-1; D is possibly TRBD2 (6 bases). V was cut by 3 bases and J by 5 bases, with 8 bases left in between. In germline, CDR1 is WNHNN, CDR2 SYGVQD (reference sequence). This CDR3 has 13 residues.

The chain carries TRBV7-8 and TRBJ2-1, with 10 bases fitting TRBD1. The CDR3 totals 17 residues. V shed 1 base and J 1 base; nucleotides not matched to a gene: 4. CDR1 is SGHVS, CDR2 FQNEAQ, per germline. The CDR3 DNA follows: TGTGCCAGCAGCTTAGTGGGGGGACAGGGGTCCTACAATGAGCAGTTCTTC. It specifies CASSLVGGQGSYNEQFF.